These T cell receptor beta chains were read from a single sample in a study of blood T cells in healthy people across ages. Via MiXCR, TCRdb re-called the 5' RACE reads, giving one row per CDR3 protein. The table includes hundreds of thousands of distinct CDR3 sequences, nearly 60% detected once. Sequencing was carried out using blood. These receptors all stem from a man aged 30-40 years in good health. Both conserved end residues are trimmed from each CDR3.

cdr3_aa j_call cdr3_length v_call
ASSRQGVGETQY TRBJ2-5 12 TRBV5-1
ASSPSPGPEWPLH TRBJ1-6 13 TRBV5-1
ASSSSLWRGGLGELF TRBJ2-2 15 TRBV28
ASSLELAPDTQY TRBJ2-3 12 TRBV11-2
AISPTGKGSQY TRBJ2-7 11 TRBV10-3
ASSQEYGNTEAF TRBJ1-1 12 TRBV14
ASRAGGSNQPQH TRBJ1-5 12 TRBV12-3/TRBV12-4
ASRGMAGQAYEQY TRBJ2-7 13 TRBV11-2
ASKMGGNPYEQY TRBJ2-7 12 TRBV28
ASSQGRALREDTQY TRBJ2-3 14 TRBV3-1
ASSEREVYEQY TRBJ2-7 11 TRBV6-1
ASSLEGFRQETQY TRBJ2-5 13 TRBV5-1
ASSIAAGGVYNEQF TRBJ2-1 14 TRBV19
SVLRGGRNEQF TRBJ2-1 11 TRBV29-1
ASRLSPYRAQY TRBJ2-7 11 TRBV6-5
ASSLAAITNRGEKLF TRBJ1-4 15 TRBV7-2
ASSPSSRGGKNIQY TRBJ2-4 14 TRBV3-1
SAIRAGEYEQY - 11 TRBV20-1
ASSLVTGLYGYT TRBJ1-2 12 TRBV11-2
ASSFYADTQY TRBJ2-3 10 TRBV12-3/TRBV12-4
SAPRDRTNEKLF TRBJ1-4 12 TRBV20-1
ASSQDLRGSGANVLT TRBJ2-6 15 TRBV4-2
ASKDRADSKSYGYT TRBJ1-2 14 TRBV5-1
SATGQPETQY TRBJ2-5 10 TRBV20-1
ASSPAGWRYGYT TRBJ1-2 12 TRBV7-9
ASSAGQGYSPLH TRBJ1-6 12 TRBV5-1
ASSDARGSEQY - 11 TRBV6-2/TRBV6-3
ASSYHRDGYT TRBJ1-2 10 TRBV4-1
SVEDHRRNEQF TRBJ2-1 11 TRBV29-1
ASSLSRQGEETQY TRBJ2-5 13 TRBV27
ASSTIGGQNEQY TRBJ2-7 12 TRBV27
ASSPNSGANVLT TRBJ2-6 12 TRBV7-2
SAKGPERHLAKNIQY TRBJ2-4 15 TRBV20-1
ASSEKGLAGATGELF TRBJ2-2 15 TRBV6-1
ASSPGQGLRNEQF TRBJ2-1 13 TRBV7-3
AISEPWTGVDTQY TRBJ2-3 13 TRBV10-3
ASRAPGSTGYT TRBJ1-2 11 TRBV6-5
ASSLGIDRAGGELF TRBJ2-2 14 TRBV13
ASSVRVSTDTQY TRBJ2-3 12 TRBV7-3
ASSQDLADFNSPLH TRBJ1-6 14 TRBV3-1
ASSLITSGGLYEQY - 14 TRBV27
SVERSTPGSGGEF TRBJ2-1 13 TRBV29-1